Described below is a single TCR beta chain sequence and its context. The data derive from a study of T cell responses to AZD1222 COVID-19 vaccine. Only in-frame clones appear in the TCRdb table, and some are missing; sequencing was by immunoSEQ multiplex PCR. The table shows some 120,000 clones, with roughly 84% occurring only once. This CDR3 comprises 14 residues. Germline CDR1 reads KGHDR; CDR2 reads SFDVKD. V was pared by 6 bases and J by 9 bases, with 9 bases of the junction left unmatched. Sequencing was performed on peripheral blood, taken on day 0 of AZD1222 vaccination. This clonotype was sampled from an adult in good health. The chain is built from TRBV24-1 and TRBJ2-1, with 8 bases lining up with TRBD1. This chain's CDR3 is CATSMHRGASEQFF. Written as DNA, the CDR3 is TGTGCCACCAGTATGCACAGGGGGGCGAGTGAGCAGTTCTTC.